The following is a TCR beta chain sequence with its context. Germline CDR1 reads GTSNPN; CDR2 reads SVGIG (reference sequence). The V segment lost 5 bases and the J segment 6 bases; nucleotides outside the gene matches: 10. This CDR3 is built from 13 residues. Source study methods: Scientists estimated how many nucleated cells there were by amplifying reference gene primers. Only in-frame clones appear in the TCRdb table, and some are missing; sequencing was by immunoSEQ multiplex PCR. D and trimming come from the DNA, and the V and J calls and clone size come from that table. The profile shows around 100,000 clones, approximately 92% of them singletons. This entry belongs to a study of blood T cell repertoires in COVID-19. Looking at the study overall: T cells, B-cell-depleted T cells, or PBMCs supplied cDNA or gDNA.

This sequence originates from a man in his fifties or sixties with active COVID-19. The gene calls are TRBV30 and TRBJ2-7; TRBD2 agrees at 7 bases. What was sequenced was peripheral blood. The CDR3 loop is CAWAGGRAPEQYF. As DNA, the CDR3 is TGTGCCTGGGCTGGGGGGAGGGCCCCCGAGCAGTACTTC.